The 17 T cell receptor beta chains listed next were all sequenced from one sample in a study of blood T cell repertoires in COVID-19. Sequencing was performed with immunoSEQ multiplex PCR; in TCRdb, only in-frame clones are kept and a portion is missing. The sample contains under 450,000 clones, approximately 90% of which appear only once. Sample: peripheral blood. The source of these receptors is a woman aged 40 to 50 with COVID-19, enrolled during active disease.

The chain joins TRBV9 to TRBJ1-2; D is possibly TRBD1 (5 bases). The CDR3 length is 17 residues. V was clipped by 0 bases and J by 1 base, with 16 bases between them. From germline, CDR1 is SGDLS and CDR2 YYNGEE. CDR3 amino acids: CASSVAPTERINYGYTF. The CDR3 nucleotides read TGTGCCAGCAGCGTAGCGCCGACAGAGAGGATTAACTATGGCTACACCTTC.

V gene TRBV30 combines with J gene TRBJ1-4; D is undetermined. Deletions cut 2 bases from V and 3 bases from J, with 10 bases between. This CDR3 has 14 residues. Germline V gene sequence: CDR1 GTSNPN, CDR2 SVGIG (reference sequence). The CDR3 region has the DNA TGTGCCTGGAGTACATTCCCTTCTAATGAAAAACTGTTTTTT. The encoded protein is CAWSTFPSNEKLFF.

The CDR3 here is CAWTSLPGYEQYF. The CDR3 nucleotides read TGTGCCTGGACCTCCCTCCCAGGCTACGAGCAGTACTTC. The chain joins TRBV30 to TRBJ2-7; no reliable D call. Germline CDR1 and CDR2: GTSNPN and SVGIG (reference sequence). This CDR3 spans 13 amino acids. The V and J ends lost 4 bases and 3 bases respectively, with 13 bases between them.

Concerning this clone: In the same sample, other DNA sequences code for this CDR3. The chain uses TRBV5-1 and TRBJ1-3; D unresolved. V dropped 0 bases and J dropped 4 bases, with 5 bases sitting between them. The CDR3 is made up of 13 amino acids. Germline CDR1 reads SGHRS; CDR2 reads YFSETQ. CDR3 in amino acids: CASSLGQGNTIYF. The CDR3 DNA follows: TGCGCCAGCAGCTTGGGGCAAGGAAACACCATATATTTT.

The V and J genes are TRBV10-3 and TRBJ2-5, with 13 bases identical to TRBD2. CDR1 ENHRY and CDR2 SYGVKD come from the germline V gene. The length of the CDR3 is 19 residues. V lost 3 bases and J lost 5; bases outside the gene matches: 15. The CDR3 DNA reads TGTGCCATCAGTGAATACGGACTAGCGGGGGCCTTCATGATGGAGACCCAGTACTTC. Translation gives CAISEYGLAGAFMMETQYF.

The J gene is TRBJ2-1, the V gene TRBV4-2; 9 bases match TRBD2. The CDR3 spans 14 residues. CDR1 and CDR2 from the germline V gene are LGHNA and YNFKEQ. V was clipped by 4 bases and J by 10 bases; unmatched bases: 8. This chain's CDR3 is CASSLGTSINEQFF. In nucleotides, the CDR3 is TGTGCCAGCAGCCTCGGGACTAGCATAAACGAGCAGTTCTTC.

The V and J genes are TRBV19 and TRBJ1-1; 8 nucleotides line up with TRBD1. Germline CDR1 is LNHDA and CDR2 is SQIVND (reference sequence). This CDR3 is 18 amino acids long. Germline trimming cut 6 bases from V and 0 bases from J; bases unmatched to any gene: 15. The CDR3 region has the DNA TGTGCCAGTAGGCGGGGACTGCCGGGACAGGAAATGAACACTGAAGCTTTCTTT. Translating it yields CASRRGLPGQEMNTEAFF.

The chain recombines TRBV28 with TRBJ2-3; 7 bases are a match to TRBD2. The V gene's germline CDR1 is MDHEN and CDR2 SYDVKM. The CDR3 totals 17 residues. After removal of 5 bases from V and 5 bases from J, the junction contained 16 bases not matched to a gene. This CDR3 is CASSPYDSAGLRDTQYF. Written as DNA, the CDR3 is TGTGCCAGCAGTCCCTATGACTCAGCGGGGCTAAGAGATACGCAGTATTTT.

This rearrangement joins TRBV4-3 to TRBJ1-4; D may be TRBD1 (6 bases). The germline V gene has CDR1 LGHNA and CDR2 YSLEER. The V end was cut by 4 bases, the J end by 5 bases, with 17 bases between. The CDR3 consists of 16 residues. CDR3 DNA: TGCGCCAGCAGCCGGCGGGTTGGACAGCAGAATGAAAAACTGTTTTTT. Protein product: CASSRRVGQQNEKLFF.

A single count supports this clone. J is TRBJ1-2 and V is TRBV6-5; maybe TRBD1 (5 bases). CDR3 size: 15 residues. V was cut by 5 bases and J by 4 bases, with 17 bases left in between. Germline CDR1 and CDR2: MNHEY and SVGAGI. The DNA for the CDR3 is TGTGCCAGCAGTATGTTAAGGGGTCCCTCCTATGGCTACACCTTC. Translated, it gives CASSMLRGPSYGYTF.

The rearrangement joins TRBV5-1 to TRBJ1-5; maybe TRBD1 (6 bases). Between the trimmed V and J ends, which lost 0 bases and 4 bases, there was a span of 14 bases. Germline loops: CDR1 SGHRS, CDR2 YFSETQ. CDR3 length: 16 amino acids. CDR3 protein: CASSLGDRQGNQPQHF. The CDR3 nucleotides are TGCGCCAGCAGCTTGGGAGACAGGCAAGGGAATCAGCCCCAGCATTTT.

V usage is TRBV4-3 and J usage is TRBJ1-3; possibly TRBD1 for D (5 bases). V lost 4 bases and J 5 bases, leaving 9 bases between the germline ends. Per the germline V gene, CDR1 is LGHNA and CDR2 is YSLEER. The CDR3 has 13 residues. The CDR3 protein is CASSPGHRNTIYF. DNA of the CDR3: TGCGCCAGCAGCCCCGGACACAGAAACACCATATATTTT.

The chain couples TRBV4-1 to TRBJ2-1; 8 bases are a match to TRBD2. Germline V CDR1 and CDR2: MGHRA, YSYEKL. V was pared by 1 base and J by 7 bases, with 6 bases of the junction left unmatched. This CDR3 is 15 amino acids long. In DNA form, the CDR3 reads TGCGCCAGCAGCCAAGGACTAGCGTCTTTTAATGAGCAGTTCTTC. Its translation is CASSQGLASFNEQFF.

The chain combines TRBV19 with TRBJ1-2; D is perhaps TRBD1 (6 bases). Germline V CDR1 and CDR2: LNHDA, SQIVND (reference sequence). V was trimmed by 6 bases and J by 3 bases, leaving 8 bases between them. The length of the CDR3 is 12 residues. The CDR3 region has the DNA TGTGCCAGTAGCCGGACAGACTATGGCTACACCTTC. It encodes CASSRTDYGYTF.

The chain recombines TRBV21-1 with TRBJ2-3; the table's D call, TRBD2, was not checked against the DNA. TRBV21-1 is reported as a pseudogene. The CDR3 is 21 residues long. In DNA, the CDR3 is TGTGCCAGCAGCAAAGTCTTTAGGGCGGGAGAGGATAGGTTAAGCACAGATACGCAGTATTTT. It specifies CASSKVFRAGEDRLSTDTQYF.

Note on this clone: Other DNA sequences in the same sample also yield this CDR3. The chain joins TRBV4-3 to TRBJ2-7; 9 positions agree with TRBD2. CDR1 and CDR2 from the germline V gene are LGHNA and YSLEER. Losses at the gene ends were 0 bases for V and 3 bases for J; bases not matched to a gene: 3. The CDR3 totals 15 residues. DNA of the CDR3: TGCGCCAGCAGCCAAGAATCGCGGGGGGGCTACGAGCAGTACTTC. This gives the protein CASSQESRGGYEQYF.

The V call is TRBV5-1, the J call TRBJ2-6, with D possibly TRBD1 on 5 matching bases. CDR3 length equals 16 residues. Germline assignment: CDR1 SGHRS and CDR2 YFSETQ. Trimming took off 4 bases at V and 0 bases at J, with 11 bases between the two ends. CDR3 in amino acids: CASSDPGFSGANVLTF. The CDR3, as DNA: TGCGCCAGCAGCGATCCAGGGTTCTCTGGGGCCAACGTCCTGACTTTC.